The 15 T cell receptor beta chains listed next were all sequenced from one sample in a study of OX40 agonist ivuxolimab in advanced cancers. Some clones are missing from TCRdb's copy, which holds only in-frame ones; the method was immunoSEQ multiplex PCR. Of 20,000 to 25,000 clones listed, about 80% are singletons. Here the sequenced sample was CD4+ or CD8+ T cells sorted from blood, taken in a trial of the OX40 agonist ivuxolimab. The source of these receptors is an adult with an advanced solid tumor such as melanoma, head and neck, liver or kidney cancer.

The genes are TRBV6-1 and TRBJ2-2; tentatively, D is TRBD2 (5 bases). The V gene lost 2 bases and the J gene lost 0 bases, with 7 bases spanning the gap. The germline gives CDR1 MNHNS, CDR2 SASEGT. The CDR3 runs 15 residues. The CDR3 DNA is TGTGCCAGCAGTGAAATACTAGCGAACACCGGGGAGCTGTTTTTT. Its protein product is CASSEILANTGELFF.

This chain uses TRBV7-9 with TRBJ1-4, with D uncertain. With 0 bases removed from V and 5 bases from J, the gap between germline ends came to 10 bases. Germline V lookup: CDR1 SEHNR, CDR2 FQNEAQ (reference sequence). The CDR3 has 15 amino acids. The DNA for the CDR3 is TGTGCCAGCAGCTTAGCCCCGTCTGGAAATGAAAAACTGTTTTTT. Protein product: CASSLAPSGNEKLFF.

The chain recombines TRBV7-3 with TRBJ1-1; a possible D gene is TRBD1 (6 bases). The ends were cut back, 5 bases at V and 0 bases at J, with 16 bases in the middle. The CDR3 consists of 16 residues. The germline CDR1 and CDR2 sequences are SGHTA and FQGTGA. CDR3: CASSLSAGEVNTEAFF. CDR3 nucleotide sequence: TGTGCCAGCAGCCTATCCGCAGGGGAGGTGAACACTGAAGCTTTCTTT.

The chain is built from TRBV7-9 and TRBJ2-3, with D tentatively TRBD2 (5 bases). This CDR3 region has 14 residues. The V and J ends lost 1 base and 1 base respectively, with 6 bases between them. Germline lookup yields CDR1 SEHNR and CDR2 FQNEAQ (reference sequence). CDR3 sequence: CASSLVRGTDTQYF. The DNA for the CDR3 is TGTGCCAGCAGCTTAGTGAGGGGCACAGATACGCAGTATTTT.

The chain carries TRBV6-5 and TRBJ2-5; 7 positions match TRBD2. Germline-derived CDR1 and CDR2 are MNHEY and SVGAGI. The CDR3 is made up of 15 amino acids. The V segment lost 4 bases and the J segment 5 bases; nucleotides outside the gene matches: 10. The CDR3 sequence is CASSSIAGVVETQYF. The CDR3, as DNA: TGTGCCAGCAGTTCTATTGCGGGAGTTGTGGAGACCCAGTACTTC.

V gene TRBV27 combines with J gene TRBJ1-2; D is undetermined. There are 13 residues in the CDR3. From germline, CDR1 is MNHEY and CDR2 SMNVEV (reference sequence). Trimming pared 5 bases from V and 5 bases from J, leaving 12 bases between. CDR3 sequence: CASSIRTGYGYTF. The CDR3 region has the DNA TGTGCCAGCAGTATAAGGACGGGTTATGGCTACACCTTC.

The V and J genes are TRBV6-6 and TRBJ1-3; 7 nucleotides agree with TRBD1. Unmatched junction bases numbered 4, after V lost 0 bases and J lost 2 bases. From germline, CDR1 is MNHNY and CDR2 SVGAGI (reference sequence). The CDR3 sequence is 16 residues long. CDR3: CASSYSVQGAGNTIYF. As DNA, the CDR3 is TGTGCCAGCAGTTACTCAGTTCAGGGGGCTGGAAACACCATATATTTT.

The genes are TRBV2 and TRBJ2-5; a possible D gene is TRBD1 (6 bases). The V end was cut by 9 bases, the J end by 4 bases, with 18 bases between. This CDR3 has 14 amino acids. The germline V gene has CDR1 SNHLY and CDR2 FYNNEI. CDR3 bases: TGTGCCAGGGAGAGACAGGAGGCGGGAGAGACCCAGTACTTC. Protein: CARERQEAGETQYF.

J is TRBJ1-1 and V is TRBV25-1; TRBD1 is a possible D gene (5 bases). Deletions cut 6 bases from V and 5 bases from J, with 16 bases between. This CDR3 contains 14 residues. The germline V gene has CDR1 MGHDK and CDR2 SYGVNS. CDR3 bases: TGTGCCAGCAGCTTGGGGCGGGGTGAGACTGAAGCTTTCTTT. Protein: CASSLGRGETEAFF.

The V and J genes are TRBV5-6 and TRBJ1-2, with TRBD1 identical over 7 bases. The CDR3 has 13 amino acids. Germline loops: CDR1 SGHDT, CDR2 YYEEEE. Losses at the gene ends were 4 bases for V and 8 bases for J; bases not matched to a gene: 8. In DNA form, the CDR3 reads TGTGCCAGCAGCGAGGACAGGTCTAGGGGCTACACCTTC. This gives the protein CASSEDRSRGYTF.

This chain joins TRBV25-1 and TRBJ2-7, with D perhaps given as TRBD1 or TRBD2 (5 bases each). Per the germline V gene, CDR1 is MGHDK and CDR2 is SYGVNS. The V end lost 3 bases, the J end lost 5 bases, and 17 bases lay between the germline ends. The CDR3 is 15 residues long. CDR3 coding DNA: TGTGCCAGCAGTGATGTCCCGGGGCTCGGGGACGAGCAGTACTTC. The encoded protein is CASSDVPGLGDEQYF.

The chain couples TRBV4-1 to TRBJ2-3; 8 bases are shared with TRBD2. CDR1 and CDR2 (germline): MGHRA, YSYEKL. The CDR3 is made up of 15 amino acids. V gave up 4 bases and J gave up 2 bases; unmatched junction bases: 5. The CDR3 protein is CASSPTSVDTDTQYF. CDR3 bases: TGCGCCAGCAGCCCGACTAGCGTAGACACAGATACGCAGTATTTT.

This chain uses TRBV13 with TRBJ2-7; D not certain. V gave up 5 bases and J gave up 5 bases, with 10 bases separating them. Germline V CDR1 and CDR2: PRHDT, FYEKMQ (reference sequence). The CDR3 contains 12 residues. For the CDR3, the DNA is TGTGCCAGCAGCCCACGCCGGAACGAGCAGTACTTC. Its protein is CASSPRRNEQYF.

The rearrangement links TRBV7-8 to TRBJ2-3, with TRBD1 identical over 8 bases. The CDR3 has 15 residues. Trimming cost V 0 bases and J 3 bases; bases outside gene matches: 2. Per germline, CDR1 SGHVS and CDR2 FQNEAQ. CDR3 nucleotides: TGTGCCAGCAGCTTAGCTGGACAGGGTACAGATACGCAGTATTTT. Its protein is CASSLAGQGTDTQYF.

This clone was counted a single time. The chain has TRBV7-3 and TRBJ2-1; D tentatively reads TRBD1 or TRBD2 (5 bases each). Germline loops: CDR1 SGHTA, CDR2 FQGTGA. The V gene lost 2 bases and the J gene lost 0 bases, with 14 bases spanning the gap. This CDR3 spans 17 amino acids. The DNA of the CDR3 is TGTGCCAGCAGCTTAGGATCCGGGGCCCTCTCCTACAATGAGCAGTTCTTC. Its translation: CASSLGSGALSYNEQFF.